This T cell receptor (beta chain) derives from a study of blood T cell repertoires in COVID-19 (dated by TCRdb to 2020 to 2021). Context from the whole study: Samples from collaborators originated in the United States, Italy and Spain and spanned both the acute and convalescent phases of COVID-19. Samples came from the ongoing ImmuneRACE study (first 160 participants) plus 1,254 subjects from 6 global collaborators. Subjects who had been exposed to COVID-19, were actively infected with it, or had recovered from it provided the deeply sampled blood TCRbeta repertoires that made up the dataset. The sample metadata nearly always contained a de-identified subject ID, COVID-19 status, age in years and sex. Where available, HLA class I and class II types were obtained from metadata supplied by the sample provider rather than from assay-based typing. A freely available public database, intended as a resource for researchers studying the immune response to SARS-CoV-2, is where the repertoires were released. The prospective study material was composed of cDNA or gDNA derived from T cells, B-cell-depleted T cells, or PBMCs. General conclusions and limits of the study: Clinical and demographic metadata were provided uncurated, with the amount varying by source and participant.

The immunoSEQ Assay, a bias-controlled multiplex PCR, was used to amplify TCRbeta CDR3 regions from genomic DNA. The published analysis was carried out like this. The number of nucleated cells in each sample was estimated by amplification of reference gene primers within the assay. To quantify the absolute abundance of each unique TCRbeta CDR3 rearrangement, sequence reads were collapsed and filtered. For each sample, productive Simpson clonality was calculated as the square root of Simpson's diversity index across productive rearrangements. As stored in TCRdb, this immuneACCESS dataset retains in-frame rearrangements with V and J assigned. A fraction of the clones does not appear; measured against another copy, unresolved V genes explain less than half of the discrepancy, and the remainder lacks a known reason. V, J and clone size derive from that table, while D and trimming were established from the DNA sequence. This sample gives 200,000 to 300,000 clones in total; approximately 83% of them show up just once. The ten largest clones add up to more than 2.5% of the sample.

Samples from volunteer blood donors who had recovered from COVID-19 were contributed by a second Seattle source. Whole blood was collected in K2EDTA tubes by collaborating institutions according to the institutions' own protocols. For TCRbeta analysis, collaborators shipped samples in one of three forms: frozen whole blood, isolated PBMCs, or DNA extracted from either of those sample types. The V and J ends are trimmed by 8 bases and 2 bases, leaving 13 bases between them. In the germline V gene (reference sequence), CDR1 corresponds to MNHEY and CDR2 to SMNVEV. The CDR3 runs 13 amino acids, cysteine and phenylalanine included. The sequence is cut down to CDR3 DNA, 39 bases in frame from base 1. A note on this clone: Its antigen is still unknown. No base qualities exist here, and no much larger clone lies one base off it.

This clonotype was sampled from a woman aged 30 to 39 who had recovered from COVID-19. Sequenced: peripheral blood. Recombination joined TRBV27 with TRBJ2-7; the best D guess is TRBD2, with 6 bases matching. The nucleotides are TGTGCCAGCGCCCGGGAGCCAGCCTACGAGCAGTACTTC. Its protein reads: CASAREPAYEQYF.